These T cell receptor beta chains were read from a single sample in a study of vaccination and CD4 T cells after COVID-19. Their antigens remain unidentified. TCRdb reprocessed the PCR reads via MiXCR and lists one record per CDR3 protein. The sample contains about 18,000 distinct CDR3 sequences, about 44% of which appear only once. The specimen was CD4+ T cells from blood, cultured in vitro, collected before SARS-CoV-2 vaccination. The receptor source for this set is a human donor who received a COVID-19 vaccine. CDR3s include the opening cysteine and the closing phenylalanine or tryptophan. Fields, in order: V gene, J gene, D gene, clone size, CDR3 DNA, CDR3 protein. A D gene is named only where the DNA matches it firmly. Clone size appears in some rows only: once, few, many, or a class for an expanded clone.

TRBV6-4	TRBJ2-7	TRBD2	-	TGTGCCAGCAGAAGGACTAGCGGGTACTCCTACGAGCAGTACTTC	CASRRTSGYSYEQYF
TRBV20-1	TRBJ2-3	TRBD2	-	TGCAGTGCTAGAGTGTCGCGGGGGGGCTCCACAGATACGCAGTATTTT	CSARVSRGGSTDTQYF
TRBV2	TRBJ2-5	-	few	TGTGCCAGCAGTGAAAAGGTAGGAGGGCAAGAGACCCAGTACTTC	CASSEKVGGQETQYF
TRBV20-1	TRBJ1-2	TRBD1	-	TGCAGTGCTAGGAGCGGACAGGGCCCCTATGGCTACACCTTC	CSARSGQGPYGYTF
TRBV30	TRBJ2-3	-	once	TGTGCCTGGAGTGTACTGGGGACCGATACGCAGTATTTT	CAWSVLGTDTQYF
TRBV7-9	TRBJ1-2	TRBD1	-	TGTGCCAGCAGCCGTACTAAATGGGGGACAGGGGTATTGGGGTCTAACTATGGCTACACCTTC	CASSRTKWGTGVLGSNYGYTF
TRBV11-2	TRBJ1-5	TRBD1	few	TGTGCCAGCAGCAAAGGGACAGTCCTCGGGACCCAGCATTTT	CASSKGTVLGTQHF
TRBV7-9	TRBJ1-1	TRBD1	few	TGTGCCAGCAGCTGGACAGGTAGCACTGAAGCTTTCTTT	CASSWTGSTEAFF
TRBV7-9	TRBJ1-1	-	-	TGTGCCAGCGCACTGGGGGCGTCCCACACTGAAGCTTTCTTT	CASALGASHTEAFF
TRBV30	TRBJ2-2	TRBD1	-	TGTGCCTGGAGTGTACTGACAGGGCGGACCGGGGAGCTGTTTTTT	CAWSVLTGRTGELFF
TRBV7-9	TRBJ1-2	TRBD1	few	TGTGCCAGCAGCTCGACAGGGTCTGGGAGCTATGGCTACACCTTC	CASSSTGSGSYGYTF
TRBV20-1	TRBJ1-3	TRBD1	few	TGCAGTGCCTTTAGCCCCGGGACAGGGGGAAACACCATATATTTT	CSAFSPGTGGNTIYF
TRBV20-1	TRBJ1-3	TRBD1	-	TGCAGTGCTCGCAGGGACAGGGCTGGAAACACCATATATTTT	CSARRDRAGNTIYF